The rows below give T cell receptor beta chains drawn from one sample of a study of a mutant IDH1 vaccine in newly diagnosed glioma. Antigens of these TCRs are unknown. Clones were sequenced by immunoSEQ multiplex PCR, and TCRdb holds only the in-frame ones, with some missing. The sample holds 60,000 or so clones, 80% to 90% seen once. The sample in question was PBMCs, obtained from a glioma patient whose treatment included an IDH1 peptide vaccine. These receptors were collected from a man younger than 40 with glioma. Both conserved end residues are part of each CDR3.

V: TRBV4-1; J: TRBJ1-6; CDR3: CASSQEGLSYNSPLHF
V: TRBV5-1; J: TRBJ1-2; CDR3: CASAGESGLGSGGYTF
V: TRBV9; J: TRBJ2-3; CDR3: CASSVRPQGRGGGNTQYF
V: TRBV9; J: TRBJ2-1; CDR3: CASSVPPTVGGPGNEQFF
V: TRBV13; J: TRBJ2-7; CDR3: CASSLGAGLAFEQYF
V: TRBV30; J: TRBJ1-5; CDR3: CAWSEDSNQPQHF
V: TRBV4-1; J: TRBJ1-2; CDR3: CASSQGRDTNYGYTF
V: TRBV7-2; J: TRBJ1-1; CDR3: CASSLEIAGGDTEAFF
V: TRBV2; J: TRBJ1-1; CDR3: CASTFPQGSTEAFF
V: TRBV18; J: TRBJ2-1; CDR3: CAYRRSHPDEQFF
V: TRBV19; J: TRBJ1-5; CDR3: CASTPRRGLEPQHF
V: TRBV29-1; J: TRBJ2-5; CDR3: CSTLAGEETQYF
V: TRBV5-1; J: TRBJ1-2; CDR3: CASSLDRGNNGYTF
V: TRBV5-6; J: TRBJ1-5; CDR3: CASTNTRQGLSNQPQHF
V: TRBV28; J: TRBJ2-7; CDR3: CASRDSNSYEQYF
V: TRBV5-1; J: TRBJ2-1; CDR3: CASNTGVGAERFF
V: TRBV7-2; J: TRBJ2-7; CDR3: CASSPTGDLSYEQYF
V: TRBV2; J: TRBJ1-4; CDR3: CASSVRPNEKLFF
V: TRBV6-6; J: TRBJ1-5; CDR3: CASFGSGNQPQHF
V: TRBV10-1; J: TRBJ2-7; CDR3: CASIPRQDTYEQYF
V: TRBV11-2; J: TRBJ2-7; CDR3: CASTHTGQGGYEQYF
V: TRBV5-6; J: TRBJ2-7; CDR3: CASRPGYYEQYF
V: TRBV27; J: TRBJ2-7; CDR3: CASRDNSYEQYF
V: TRBV6-1; J: TRBJ1-5; CDR3: CASSDRREGSGNQPQHF
V: TRBV5-6; J: TRBJ1-5; CDR3: CASSLGDRGNQPQHF
V: TRBV4-1; J: TRBJ1-1; CDR3: CASSQVFYLEAFF
V: TRBV6-4; J: TRBJ2-5; CDR3: CASSPRGLAGMETQYF
V: TRBV2; J: TRBJ1-5; CDR3: CASEQESNQPQHF
V: TRBV20-1; J: TRBJ1-2; CDR3: CSASRAKGYTF
V: TRBV9; J: TRBJ2-7; CDR3: CASSVDGRGYAEQYF
V: TRBV2; J: TRBJ1-6; CDR3: CASSARRFGVSPLHF
V: TRBV2; J: TRBJ2-3; CDR3: CASPTSAGSTDTQYF
V: TRBV6-5; J: TRBJ2-3; CDR3: CASTARQKSTDTQYF
V: TRBV4-2; J: TRBJ2-1; CDR3: CASSQEVPYIDEQFF
V: TRBV5-6; J: TRBJ1-5; CDR3: CASSSRPGTATTAQHF
V: TRBV5-1; J: TRBJ2-3; CDR3: CASSSIGNTQYF
V: TRBV19; J: TRBJ2-1; CDR3: CASSIRASGGAYNEQFF
V: TRBV7-6; J: TRBJ2-1; CDR3: CASSWGTGTYNEQFF
V: TRBV2; J: TRBJ2-1; CDR3: CASSPWTEFRGEQFF
V: TRBV6-5; J: TRBJ1-3; CDR3: CASSYAAGVTGNTIYF
V: TRBV30; J: TRBJ1-5; CDR3: CAWSVGSRGNQPQHF
V: TRBV6-5; J: TRBJ1-2; CDR3: CASRRQNYGYTF
V: TRBV10-3; J: TRBJ1-3; CDR3: CAISEGHSGNTIYF
V: TRBV7-9; J: TRBJ1-5; CDR3: CASSPDRAGDTHF
V: TRBV21-1; J: TRBJ2-1; CDR3: CASSKVESGRGVCGNEQFF
V: TRBV28; J: TRBJ2-2; CDR3: CASRGDRVGAGELFF
V: TRBV28; J: TRBJ2-2; CDR3: CASWAGGYTGELFF
V: TRBV5-4; J: TRBJ1-2; CDR3: CASSVGQGYGYTF
V: TRBV11-2; J: TRBJ2-5; CDR3: CASSPKETQYF
V: TRBV7-6; J: TRBJ2-1; CDR3: CASSLVGTGAVNEQFF
V: TRBV6-6; J: TRBJ2-5; CDR3: CASSYGRGRETQYF
V: TRBV23-1; J: TRBJ1-6; CDR3: CASSQSEQGINSPLHF
V: TRBV2; J: TRBJ1-1; CDR3: CASNPSGQTPYTEAFF
V: TRBV5-1; J: TRBJ2-7; CDR3: CASSLVAGIIYEQYF